These 28 T cell receptor beta chains were sequenced from one sample in a study of blood T cell repertoires in COVID-19. TCRdb keeps only in-frame clones here, not all; method: immunoSEQ multiplex PCR. Of around 200,000 clones listed, around 85% were seen once; the top ten hold around 1.1%. Specimen: peripheral blood. The receptors come from a young man with acute or convalescent COVID-19.

Details on this clone: One end of the junction varies from germline; a read error may be responsible. The J gene is TRBJ2-3, the V gene TRBV19, with 10 bases matching TRBD1. The CDR3 is 13 residues long. Germline V CDR1 and CDR2: LNHDA, SQIVND (reference sequence). The CDR3 sequence is CASSNEPGTGENF. Written as DNA, the CDR3 is TGTGCCAGTAGCAATGAGCCCGGGACAGGGGAGAATTTT. The full variable domain, completed using reference TRBV19 and TRBJ2-3, is DGGITQSPKYLFRKEGQNVTLSCEQNLNHDAMYWYRQDPGQGLRLIYYSQIVNDFQKGDIAEGYSVSREKKESFPLTVTSAQKNPTAFYLCASSNEPGTGENFGPGTRLTVL.

This chain uses TRBV4-2 with TRBJ2-7; no reliable D call. V shed 3 bases and J shed 3 bases, with 3 bases lying between them. The CDR3 has 11 amino acids. CDR1 and CDR2 (germline): LGHNA, YNFKEQ. CDR3 coding DNA: TGTGCCAGCAGCCATAGCTACGAGCAGTACTTC. Translated, it gives CASSHSYEQYF.

The J gene is TRBJ2-5, the V gene TRBV30; perhaps TRBD2 as D (6 bases). Trimming stripped 5 bases from V and 0 bases from J, with 22 bases between. The CDR3 sequence is 17 residues long. Germline V gives CDR1 GTSNPN, CDR2 SVGIG (reference sequence). CDR3 protein: CAWGTLRRGKYQETQYF. As DNA, the CDR3 is TGTGCCTGGGGAACCCTCAGGAGGGGAAAATACCAAGAGACCCAGTACTTC. Drawing the rest from reference TRBV30 and TRBJ2-5, the complete variable domain is SQTIHQWPATLVQPVGSPLSLECTVEGTSNPNLYWYRQAAGRGLQLLFYSVGIGQISSEVPQNLSASRPQDRQFILSSKKLLLSDSGFYLCAWGTLRRGKYQETQYFGPGTRLLVL.

This rearrangement joins TRBV6-5 to TRBJ1-1; no clear D gene. From germline, CDR1 is MNHEY and CDR2 SVGAGI. The CDR3 extends over 14 amino acids. Between the trimmed V and J ends, which lost 0 bases and 5 bases, there was a span of 10 bases. CDR3 DNA sequence: TGTGCCAGCAGTTACTCGAGGAGACGGACTGAAGCTTTCTTT. As protein: CASSYSRRRTEAFF.

This clone was counted a few times. This rearrangement joins TRBV13 to TRBJ1-4; D is perhaps TRBD1 (6 bases). This CDR3 region has 15 residues. V was trimmed by 6 bases and J by 4 bases, leaving 15 bases between them. The germline CDR1 and CDR2 sequences are PRHDT and FYEKMQ (reference sequence). CDR3 in amino acids: CASSLKTGINEKLFF. The CDR3 region has the DNA TGTGCCAGCAGTTTAAAGACAGGCATTAATGAAAAACTGTTTTTT.

The chain carries TRBV19 and TRBJ1-6; maybe TRBD1 (6 bases). The CDR3 sequence is 15 residues long. In germline, CDR1 is LNHDA, CDR2 SQIVND (reference sequence). Trimming took off 5 bases at V and 9 bases at J, with 17 bases between the two ends. The CDR3: CASSEGVLSRSPLHF. As DNA, the CDR3 is TGTGCCAGTAGTGAGGGGGTTTTGTCGCGTTCACCCCTCCACTTT.

This clone was seen a single time. The gene calls are TRBV6-5 and TRBJ1-4; TRBD1 matches at 8 bases. CDR3 length: 15 amino acids. J gave up 5 bases and V 6 bases, and 8 bases lay outside the gene matches. The V gene's germline CDR1 is MNHEY and CDR2 SVGAGI. The CDR3 region is CASSREDRENEKLFF. The CDR3 bases are TGTGCCAGCAGCCGTGAGGACAGGGAGAATGAAAAACTGTTTTTT.

This clone was counted once. V and J are TRBV27 and TRBJ2-1; no reliable D call. Germline V CDR1 and CDR2: MNHEY, SMNVEV (reference sequence). CDR3 length: 15 amino acids. V gave up 3 bases and J gave up 2 bases, with 11 bases separating them. CDR3 loop: CASSLGSPAYNEQFF. Here the CDR3 DNA reads TGTGCCAGCAGTTTGGGCTCTCCCGCCTACAATGAGCAGTTCTTC.

The V and J genes are TRBV19 and TRBJ2-1; 7 positions match TRBD2. V gave up 10 bases and J gave up 6 bases; unmatched junction bases: 12. Germline V gives CDR1 LNHDA, CDR2 SQIVND (reference sequence). This CDR3 region has 14 residues. The DNA of the CDR3 is TGTGCCACAACCTCGGGGAGGGCCGGCAATGAGCAGTTCTTC. This codes for CATTSGRAGNEQFF.

V gene TRBV12-3 or TRBV12-4 combines with J gene TRBJ2-7; TRBD2 might be the D (6 bases). Trimming pared 5 bases from V and 12 bases from J, leaving 17 bases between. CDR3 length: 12 amino acids. The CDR3 here is CASSRRGYTRYF. The CDR3 coding sequence is TGTGCCAGCAGTCGCCGGGGGTACACTCGGTACTTC.

V usage is TRBV6-5 and J usage is TRBJ1-4; 9 positions agree with TRBD1. Trimming at V came to 2 bases and at J to 11 bases, leaving 9 bases not matched to a gene. Per the germline V gene, CDR1 is MNHEY and CDR2 is SVGAGI. This CDR3 has 15 amino acids. CDR3 loop: CASSYLGQGEMKLFF. The DNA for the CDR3 is TGTGCCAGCAGTTACCTGGGACAGGGTGAGATGAAACTGTTTTTT.

V is TRBV3-1 (or the pseudogene TRBV3-2) and J is TRBJ2-1; D possibly corresponds to TRBD2 (6 bases). Germline lookup yields CDR1 LGHDT and CDR2 YNNKEL (reference sequence). Trimming stripped 4 bases from V and 10 bases from J, with 14 bases between. This CDR3 region has 13 residues. CDR3 coding DNA: TGTGCCAGCAGCCCCAGGGACTTCCCCGAGCAGTTCTTC. It is translated as CASSPRDFPEQFF.

The chain links TRBV27 to TRBJ2-7; D might be TRBD2 (5 bases). Trimming pared 8 bases from V and 6 bases from J, leaving 11 bases between. The CDR3 sequence is 11 residues long. CDR1 is MNHEY and CDR2 is SMNVEV in the germline V gene (reference sequence). CDR3 coding DNA: TGTGCCAGCGGAGGACTTTCCGAGCAGTACTTC. Amino acid sequence: CASGGLSEQYF.

The rearrangement links TRBV27 to TRBJ2-1; TRBD2 matches at 7 bases. CDR3 length: 16 residues. Germline loops: CDR1 MNHEY, CDR2 SMNVEV (reference sequence). After removal of 5 bases from V and 4 bases from J, the junction contained 11 bases not matched to a gene. The DNA for the CDR3 is TGTGCCAGCAGTCCCACGCGGGGGTTCACGTACAATGAGCAGTTCTTC. Its translation: CASSPTRGFTYNEQFF.

V usage is TRBV5-1 and J usage is TRBJ1-3; weak D call: TRBD1 (6 bases). Germline V gene sequence: CDR1 SGHRS, CDR2 YFSETQ. Trimming removed 6 bases at V and 0 bases at J, with 16 bases between. The CDR3 runs 16 residues. CDR3: CASTTGTSSSGNTIYF. CDR3 nucleotides: TGCGCCAGCACTACCGGGACATCGAGCTCTGGAAACACCATATATTTT. The full variable domain, completed using reference TRBV5-1 and TRBJ1-3, is KAGVTQTPRYLIKTRGQQVTLSCSPISGHRSVSWYQQTPGQGLQFLFEYFSETQRNKGNFPGRFSGRQFSNSRSEMNVSTLELGDSALYLCASTTGTSSSGNTIYFGEGSWLTVV.

This chain links TRBV24-1 with TRBJ2-1; 10 nucleotides match TRBD2. CDR1 KGHDR and CDR2 SFDVKD come from the germline V gene. This CDR3 has 14 residues. Trimming cost V 3 bases and J 10 bases; bases outside gene matches: 5. The CDR3 DNA reads TGTGCCACCAGTGATACTAGCGGGATAGGAGAGCAGTTCTTC. It encodes CATSDTSGIGEQFF.

This sequence joins TRBV3-1 (or the pseudogene TRBV3-2) and TRBJ2-7; TRBD2 matches at 9 bases. The germline CDR1 and CDR2 sequences are LGHDT and YNNKEL (reference sequence). CDR3 length: 16 amino acids. The J segment lost 0 bases and the V segment lost 5 bases, leaving 8 bases of the junction unmatched. CDR3 loop: CASSAQLAGRSYEQYF. The CDR3, as DNA: TGTGCCAGCAGCGCCCAACTAGCGGGCCGCTCCTACGAGCAGTACTTC.

This clone has just a few counts. The rearrangement uses TRBV7-9 and TRBJ2-1, with 14 bases matching TRBD2. CDR1 SEHNR and CDR2 FQNEAQ come from the germline V gene (reference sequence). This CDR3 has 16 amino acids. J was trimmed by 6 bases and V by 5 bases; bases with no gene match: 6. The CDR3 protein is CASSRGLAGALNEQFF. DNA for the CDR3: TGTGCCAGCAGCCGGGGACTAGCGGGGGCCCTCAATGAGCAGTTCTTC.

The rearrangement links TRBV29-1 to TRBJ1-5; D is possibly TRBD1 (5 bases). Trimming shortened V by 3 bases and J by 5 bases, and 11 bases separated the two germline ends. Germline CDR1 and CDR2: SQVTM and ANQGSEA. The CDR3 runs 13 residues. DNA of the CDR3: TGCAGCGTTGAGGCAGGGTTTGATCAGCCCCAGCATTTT. This translates into CSVEAGFDQPQHF.

This clone was detected only a few times. The gene calls are TRBV13 and TRBJ2-5; TRBD2 matches at 11 bases. Germline values: CDR1 PRHDT, CDR2 FYEKMQ (reference sequence). The CDR3 contains 16 residues. Trimming at V came to 2 bases and at J to 6 bases, leaving 8 bases not matched to a gene. CDR3 sequence: CASSLRLAGFVKTQYF. The CDR3 bases are TGTGCCAGCAGCTTAAGACTAGCGGGGTTCGTAAAGACCCAGTACTTC.

The chain combines TRBV11-2 with TRBJ2-1, with 7 bases that match TRBD1. Trimming at V came to 4 bases and at J to 7 bases, leaving 7 bases not matched to a gene. This CDR3 has 14 residues. CDR1 SGHAT and CDR2 FQNNGV come from the germline V gene. CDR3 sequence: CASSWNRGGNEQFF. The DNA of the CDR3 is TGTGCCAGCAGCTGGAACAGGGGTGGGAATGAGCAGTTCTTC.

V and J are TRBV6-5 and TRBJ2-1, with 8 bases matching TRBD2. V was pared by 5 bases and J by 3 bases, with 3 bases of the junction left unmatched. The CDR3 totals 14 residues. Germline CDR1 reads MNHEY; CDR2 reads SVGAGI. In DNA form, the CDR3 reads TGTGCCAGCAGTCTCGGGAGGGACTACAATGAGCAGTTCTTC. It codes for CASSLGRDYNEQFF.

V gene TRBV4-2 combines with J gene TRBJ2-7; 12 positions agree with TRBD2. Germline trimming cut 0 bases from V and 0 bases from J; bases unmatched to any gene: 3. This CDR3 comprises 17 residues. Germline V lookup: CDR1 LGHNA, CDR2 YNFKEQ. The CDR3 region is CASSQELAGGSSYEQYF. CDR3 nucleotides: TGTGCCAGCAGCCAAGAACTAGCGGGGGGCAGCTCCTACGAGCAGTACTTC.

This clone showed up just once. The gene calls are TRBV6-5 and TRBJ1-6; 10 bases map to TRBD1. The CDR3 loop spans 15 amino acids. Trimming cost V 8 bases and J 10 bases; bases outside gene matches: 11. Germline CDR1 MNHEY, CDR2 SVGAGI. CDR3 protein: CASQRDRGKTSPLHF. CDR3 DNA: TGTGCCAGCCAGAGGGACAGGGGCAAGACCTCACCCCTCCACTTT.

The chain links TRBV5-1 to TRBJ1-4; 10 bases line up with TRBD1. The CDR3 length is 14 residues. Germline CDR1 SGHRS, CDR2 YFSETQ. Germline trimming cut 7 bases from V and 2 bases from J; bases unmatched to any gene: 2. CDR3 region: CASGQGVTNEKLFF. Here the CDR3 DNA reads TGCGCCAGCGGACAGGGGGTGACTAATGAAAAACTGTTTTTT. The full variable domain, its missing parts supplied by reference TRBV5-1 and TRBJ1-4, is KAGVTQTPRYLIKTRGQQVTLSCSPISGHRSVSWYQQTPGQGLQFLFEYFSETQRNKGNFPGRFSGRQFSNSRSEMNVSTLELGDSALYLCASGQGVTNEKLFFGSGTQLSVL.

The V gene is TRBV12-5, the J gene TRBJ1-1, with a possible D match to TRBD1 (6 bases). Germline assignment: CDR1 LGHNT and CDR2 FRNRAP. There are 13 residues in the CDR3. Between the trimmed V and J ends, which lost 1 base and 4 bases, there was a span of 7 bases. CDR3 residues: CASGLDRVTEAFF. DNA for the CDR3: TGTGCTAGTGGTTTGGACAGGGTCACTGAAGCTTTCTTT.

This clone was picked up many times. The genes are TRBV5-1 and TRBJ2-7; perhaps TRBD2 as D (6 bases). Germline CDR1 is SGHRS and CDR2 is YFSETQ. Trimming took off 2 bases at V and 10 bases at J, with 16 bases between the two ends. There are 13 residues in the CDR3. The CDR3 loop reads CASSFLWDFPQYF. For the CDR3, the DNA is TGCGCCAGCAGCTTTTTATGGGACTTTCCCCAGTACTTC.

This sequence joins TRBV7-9 and TRBJ1-2; no definite D call. Germline V gene data show CDR1 as SEHNR and CDR2 as FQNEAQ (reference sequence). V was clipped by 1 base and J by 13 bases, with 22 bases between them. The CDR3 extends over 15 amino acids. The CDR3: CASSLDPQPRSLSTF. The DNA for the CDR3 is TGTGCCAGCAGCTTAGATCCTCAACCACGCAGTTTAAGCACCTTC. Full variable domain (remainder filled in from reference TRBV7-9 and TRBJ1-2): DTGVSQNPRHKITKRGQNVTFRCDPISEHNRLYWYRQTLGQGPEFLTYFQNEAQLEKSRLLSDRFSAERPKGSFSTLEIQRTEQGDSAMYLCASSLDPQPRSLSTFGSGTRLTVV.